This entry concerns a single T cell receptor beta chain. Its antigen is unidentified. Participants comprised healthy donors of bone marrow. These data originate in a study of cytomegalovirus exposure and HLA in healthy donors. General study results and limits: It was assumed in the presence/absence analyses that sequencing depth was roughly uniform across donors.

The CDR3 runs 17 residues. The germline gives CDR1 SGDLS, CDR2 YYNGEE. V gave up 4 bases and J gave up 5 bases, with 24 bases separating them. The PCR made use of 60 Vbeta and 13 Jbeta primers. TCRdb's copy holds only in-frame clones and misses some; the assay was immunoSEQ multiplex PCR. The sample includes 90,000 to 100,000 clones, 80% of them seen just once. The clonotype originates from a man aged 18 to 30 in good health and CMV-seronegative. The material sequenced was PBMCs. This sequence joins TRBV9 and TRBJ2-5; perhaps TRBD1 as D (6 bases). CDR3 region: CASSLSWDQPQGETQYF. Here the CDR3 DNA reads TGTGCCAGCAGCCTGTCGTGGGACCAGCCCCAGGGGGAGACCCAGTACTTC. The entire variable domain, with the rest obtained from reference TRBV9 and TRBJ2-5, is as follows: DSGVTQTPKHLITATGQRVTLRCSPRSGDLSVYWYQQSLDQGLQFLIQYYNGEERAKGNILERFSAQQFPDLHSELNLSSLELGDSALYFCASSLSWDQPQGETQYFGPGTRLLVL.